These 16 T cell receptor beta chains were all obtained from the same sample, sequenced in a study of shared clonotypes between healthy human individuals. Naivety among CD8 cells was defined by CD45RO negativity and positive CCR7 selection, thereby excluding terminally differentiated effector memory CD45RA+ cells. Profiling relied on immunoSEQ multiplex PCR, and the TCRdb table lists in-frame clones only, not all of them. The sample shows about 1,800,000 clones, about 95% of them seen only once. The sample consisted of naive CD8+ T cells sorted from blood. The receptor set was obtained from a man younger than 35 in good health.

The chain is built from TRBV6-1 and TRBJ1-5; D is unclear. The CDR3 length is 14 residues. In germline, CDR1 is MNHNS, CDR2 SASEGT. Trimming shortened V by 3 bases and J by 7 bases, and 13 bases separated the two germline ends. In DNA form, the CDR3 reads TGTGCCAGCAGTGATGGACCCTCCCCGCAGCCCCAGCATTTT. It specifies CASSDGPSPQPQHF.

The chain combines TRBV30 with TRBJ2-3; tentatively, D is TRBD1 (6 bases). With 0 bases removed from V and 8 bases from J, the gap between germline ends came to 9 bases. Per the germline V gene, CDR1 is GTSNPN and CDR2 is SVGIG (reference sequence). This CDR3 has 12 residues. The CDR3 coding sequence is TGTGCCTGGAGTGTACAGGGTGGTACGCAGTATTTT. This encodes CAWSVQGGTQYF.

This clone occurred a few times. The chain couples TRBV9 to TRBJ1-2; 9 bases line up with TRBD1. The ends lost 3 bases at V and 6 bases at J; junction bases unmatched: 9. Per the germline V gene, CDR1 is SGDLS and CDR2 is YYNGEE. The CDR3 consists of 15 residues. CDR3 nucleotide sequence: TGTGCCAGCAGCGACCGGGTTGGGACAGGGAATGGCTACACCTTC. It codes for CASSDRVGTGNGYTF. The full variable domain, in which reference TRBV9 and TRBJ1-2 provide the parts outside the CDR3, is DSGVTQTPKHLITATGQRVTLRCSPRSGDLSVYWYQQSLDQGLQFLIQYYNGEERAKGNILERFSAQQFPDLHSELNLSSLELGDSALYFCASSDRVGTGNGYTFGSGTRLTVV.

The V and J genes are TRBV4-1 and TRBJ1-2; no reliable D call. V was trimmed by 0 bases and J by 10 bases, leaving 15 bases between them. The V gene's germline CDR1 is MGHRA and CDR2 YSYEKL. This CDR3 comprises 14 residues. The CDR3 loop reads CASSQDQETKVYTF. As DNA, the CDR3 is TGCGCCAGCAGCCAAGATCAGGAAACTAAGGTCTACACCTTC.

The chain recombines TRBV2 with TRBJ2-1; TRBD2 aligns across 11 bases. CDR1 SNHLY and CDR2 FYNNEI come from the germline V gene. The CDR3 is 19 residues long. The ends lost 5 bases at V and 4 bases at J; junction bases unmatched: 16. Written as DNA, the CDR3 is TGTGCCAGCAGTCCGACCCCCTCCTTAGCGGGGGGGCCATACAATGAGCAGTTCTTC. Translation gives CASSPTPSLAGGPYNEQFF.

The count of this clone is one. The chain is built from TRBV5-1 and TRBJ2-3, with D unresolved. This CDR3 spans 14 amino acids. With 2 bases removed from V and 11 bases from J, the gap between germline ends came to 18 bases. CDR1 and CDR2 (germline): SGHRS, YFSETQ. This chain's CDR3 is CASSLKLDLGRQYF. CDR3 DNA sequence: TGCGCCAGCAGCTTAAAACTCGACCTAGGGCGGCAGTATTTT.

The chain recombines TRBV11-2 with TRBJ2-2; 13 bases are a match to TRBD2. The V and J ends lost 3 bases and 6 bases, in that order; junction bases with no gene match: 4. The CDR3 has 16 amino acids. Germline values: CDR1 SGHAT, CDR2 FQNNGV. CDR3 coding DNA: TGTGCCAGCAGCTTTCCCGGGACTAGCGGGGCCGGGGAGCTGTTTTTT. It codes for CASSFPGTSGAGELFF.

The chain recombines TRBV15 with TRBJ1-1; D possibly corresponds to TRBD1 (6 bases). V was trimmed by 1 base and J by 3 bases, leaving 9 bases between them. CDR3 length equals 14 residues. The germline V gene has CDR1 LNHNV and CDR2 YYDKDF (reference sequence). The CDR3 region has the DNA TGTGCCACCAGCAGAGCCAGGGGTGACACTGAAGCTTTCTTT. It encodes CATSRARGDTEAFF.

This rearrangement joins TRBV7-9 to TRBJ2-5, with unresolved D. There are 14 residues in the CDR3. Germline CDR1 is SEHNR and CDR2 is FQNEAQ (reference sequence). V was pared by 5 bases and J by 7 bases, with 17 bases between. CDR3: CASSPYPPLGTQYF. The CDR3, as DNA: TGTGCCAGCAGCCCCTACCCGCCATTGGGGACCCAGTACTTC.

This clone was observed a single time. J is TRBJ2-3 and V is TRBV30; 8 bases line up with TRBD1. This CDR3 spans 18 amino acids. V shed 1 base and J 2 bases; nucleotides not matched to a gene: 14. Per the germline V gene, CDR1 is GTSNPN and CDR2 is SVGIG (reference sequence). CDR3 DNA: TGTGCCTGGAGTGGCCAGCCGGGACAGGCGACATACACAGATACGCAGTATTTT. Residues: CAWSGQPGQATYTDTQYF.

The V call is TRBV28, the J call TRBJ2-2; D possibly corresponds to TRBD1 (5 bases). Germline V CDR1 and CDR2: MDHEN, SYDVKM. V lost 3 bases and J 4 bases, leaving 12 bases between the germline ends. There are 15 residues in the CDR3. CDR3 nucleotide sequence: TGTGCCAGCAGTTTTATCCAGGGCGGCACCGGGGAGCTGTTTTTT. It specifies CASSFIQGGTGELFF.

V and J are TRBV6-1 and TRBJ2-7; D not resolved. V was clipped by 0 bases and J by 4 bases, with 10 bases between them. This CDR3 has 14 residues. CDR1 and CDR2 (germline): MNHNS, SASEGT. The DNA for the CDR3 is TGTGCCAGCAGTGAAGCGTTCGGGCGGTACGAGCAGTACTTC. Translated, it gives CASSEAFGRYEQYF.

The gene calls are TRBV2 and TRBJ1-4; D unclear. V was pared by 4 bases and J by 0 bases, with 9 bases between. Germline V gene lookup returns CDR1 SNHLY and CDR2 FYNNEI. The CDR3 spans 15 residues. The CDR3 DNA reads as TGTGCCAGCAGTGCCAGGAGTGCAACTAATGAAAAACTGTTTTTT. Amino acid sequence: CASSARSATNEKLFF.

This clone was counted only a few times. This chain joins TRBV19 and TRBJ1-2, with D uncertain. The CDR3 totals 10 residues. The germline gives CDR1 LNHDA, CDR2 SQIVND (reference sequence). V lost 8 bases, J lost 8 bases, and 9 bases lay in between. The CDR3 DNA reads TGTGCCAGTTACAGCGGAGGCTACACCTTC. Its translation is CASYSGGYTF.

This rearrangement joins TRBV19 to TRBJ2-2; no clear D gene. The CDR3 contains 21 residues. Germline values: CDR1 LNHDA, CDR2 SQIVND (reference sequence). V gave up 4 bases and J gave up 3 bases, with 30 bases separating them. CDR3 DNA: TGTGCCAGTAGTAATCTTTATATGTTGTATAGGGTCGGAAAGGACACCGGGGAGCTGTTTTTT. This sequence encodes CASSNLYMLYRVGKDTGELFF.

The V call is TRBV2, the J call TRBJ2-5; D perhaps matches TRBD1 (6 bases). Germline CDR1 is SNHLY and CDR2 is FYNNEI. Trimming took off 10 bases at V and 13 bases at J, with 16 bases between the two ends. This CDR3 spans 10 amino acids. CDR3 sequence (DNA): TGTGCCATCACCATGGGGGCCCCGTACTTC. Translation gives CAITMGAPYF.